This TCR beta chain stems from a study of cytomegalovirus exposure and HLA in healthy donors. As regards this clone: Antigen: not known.

Primers: 60 Vbeta forward and 13 Jbeta reverse. Sequencing was performed with immunoSEQ multiplex PCR; in TCRdb, only in-frame clones are kept and a portion is missing. The sample gives tens of thousands of clones, approximately 64% of which show up once; about a fifth is in the top ten. Looked up from germline, CDR1 is SGHTS and CDR2 is YDEGEE. V lost 3 bases and J lost 3, with 12 bases in between. The CDR3 is 14 amino acids. Findings of the study overall: An analysis was carried out later, and it reportedly showed fewer N-insertions in an Asian-associated ancestry cluster than the roughly 700-donor mean. Earlier results showed most TCR beta V segments being productive about 90% or about 30% of the time.

The sample comprised PBMCs. This sequence originates from a woman between 45 and 60 years old in good health and CMV-seropositive. The chain links TRBV5-8 to TRBJ1-1; D is possibly TRBD1 (5 bases). The CDR3 DNA reads TGTGCCAGCAGCTGGAGGGGCATTGACACTGAAGCTTTCTTT. Translation gives CASSWRGIDTEAFF.